This record covers a single T cell receptor beta chain. Unmatched junction bases numbered 5, after V lost 1 base and J lost 5 bases. Germline CDR1 SGHRS, CDR2 YFSETQ. The CDR3 has 14 residues. This record comes from a study of blood T cell repertoires in COVID-19. Background on the study: Samples came from the United States, Italy and Spain, spanning acute and convalescent COVID-19. The analysed material was cDNA or gDNA that came from T cells, B-cell-depleted T cells, or PBMCs.

Cohorts were assigned according to the clinical history that participants reported. Libraries were prepared by immunoSEQ multiplex PCR; TCRdb keeps only in-frame clonotypes and omits some of them. This sample carries fewer than 500,000 clones, about nine tenths of them seen once, and the ten largest clones take 0.7%. The sequence was obtained from a woman aged 18-29 years who had recovered from COVID-19. Sequencing used PBMCs or T cells enriched from blood (not recorded which). The rearrangement links TRBV5-1 to TRBJ2-7; TRBD1 aligns across 8 bases. The CDR3 reads CASSLQGARDEQYF. The CDR3 nucleotides are TGCGCCAGCAGCTTGCAGGGGGCGCGTGACGAGCAGTACTTC.